Listed below are T cell receptor beta chains from one sample, sequenced in a study of shared clonotypes between healthy human individuals. Only in-frame clones appear in the TCRdb table, and some are missing; sequencing was by immunoSEQ multiplex PCR. The sample has approximately 500,000 clones; almost 80% are singletons. The sample comprised PBMCs. The receptor set was obtained from a woman aged 40-49 years in good health. Some clones in this sample may be carry-over from other donors' samples. Each CDR3 is given with its conserved first and last residue. Each record gives: D gene, V gene, J gene, CDR3 protein. D genes are given only for firm matches.

d_call: -; v_call: TRBV20-1; j_call: TRBJ2-5; cdr3_aa: CSARDLETQYF
d_call: -; v_call: TRBV7-2; j_call: TRBJ2-5; cdr3_aa: CAGSLSRETQYF
d_call: -; v_call: TRBV7-2; j_call: TRBJ2-3; cdr3_aa: CASSRPGGTDTQYF
d_call: -; v_call: TRBV5-1; j_call: TRBJ2-1; cdr3_aa: CASSIAPSYNEQFF
d_call: -; v_call: TRBV30; j_call: TRBJ1-3; cdr3_aa: CAWNFGGSGNTIYF
d_call: TRBD2; v_call: TRBV10-3; j_call: TRBJ2-5; cdr3_aa: CAISENLAGGETQYF
d_call: -; v_call: TRBV10-3; j_call: TRBJ2-5; cdr3_aa: CAISPGQKETQYF
d_call: -; v_call: TRBV12-2; j_call: TRBJ2-7; cdr3_aa: CASRVRVAGEQYF
d_call: -; v_call: TRBV2; j_call: TRBJ1-1; cdr3_aa: CASSDQVNTEAFF
d_call: -; v_call: TRBV28; j_call: TRBJ1-1; cdr3_aa: CASSEGGRPEAFF
d_call: -; v_call: TRBV7-9; j_call: TRBJ1-4; cdr3_aa: CASSLQTVGEKLFF
d_call: -; v_call: TRBV7-9; j_call: TRBJ2-2; cdr3_aa: CASSLVGAGELFF
d_call: TRBD2; v_call: TRBV5-1; j_call: TRBJ2-5; cdr3_aa: CASSLALAGGAETQYF
d_call: TRBD1; v_call: TRBV2; j_call: TRBJ1-2; cdr3_aa: CATGQIYGYTF
d_call: -; v_call: TRBV19; j_call: TRBJ2-6; cdr3_aa: CASSIWQLNSGANVLTF
d_call: -; v_call: TRBV15; j_call: TRBJ2-1; cdr3_aa: CATRSRTSGDYNEQFF
d_call: -; v_call: TRBV15; j_call: TRBJ2-5; cdr3_aa: CATSFGPSKETQYF
d_call: -; v_call: TRBV10-3; j_call: TRBJ1-2; cdr3_aa: CATSRAGEDYGYTF
d_call: TRBD1; v_call: TRBV15; j_call: TRBJ2-3; cdr3_aa: CATSREGQTTDTQYF
d_call: -; v_call: TRBV6-6; j_call: TRBJ2-7; cdr3_aa: CASSYSRGKYEQYF
d_call: TRBD1; v_call: TRBV7-9; j_call: TRBJ1-2; cdr3_aa: CASSFGQGRDGYTF
d_call: -; v_call: TRBV15; j_call: TRBJ2-7; cdr3_aa: CATSRDPTYEQYF
d_call: TRBD2; v_call: TRBV2; j_call: TRBJ2-1; cdr3_aa: CASSTPLAGIPVVYNEQFF
d_call: TRBD1; v_call: TRBV30; j_call: TRBJ2-1; cdr3_aa: CAWRTGGTDDEQFF
d_call: TRBD1; v_call: TRBV28; j_call: TRBJ1-4; cdr3_aa: CASSQKDRGIEKLFF
d_call: TRBD2; v_call: TRBV30; j_call: TRBJ2-1; cdr3_aa: CAWTGLAGELQFF
d_call: -; v_call: TRBV7-2; j_call: TRBJ2-5; cdr3_aa: CASSLAVGYETQYF
d_call: TRBD2; v_call: TRBV14; j_call: TRBJ2-3; cdr3_aa: CASSQALAGADTQYF
d_call: -; v_call: TRBV7-9; j_call: TRBJ2-1; cdr3_aa: CASSRTVSYNEQFF